These T cell receptor beta chains were read from a single sample in a study of T cell clusters in autoimmune cytopenias. TCRdb re-called the multiplex PCR reads; one entry per CDR3 protein, DNA not given. Its listing shows about 15,000 distinct CDR3 sequences. The same data also went into a second study, on T cell repertoires in aging, cancer and after chemotherapy.

Sequencing used peripheral blood. The receptors come from a human donor in good health. Each CDR3 is given with its conserved first and last residue.

j_call: TRBJ2-3
v_call: TRBV6-4
cdr3_aa: CASSELDRDRNTQYF

j_call: TRBJ2-7
v_call: TRBV27
cdr3_aa: CASSPLPRGDEQYF

j_call: TRBJ1-6
v_call: TRBV19
cdr3_aa: CASSPSDRNSPLHF

j_call: TRBJ2-2
v_call: TRBV6-6
cdr3_aa: CASSYSDSGTNTGELFF

j_call: TRBJ2-5
v_call: TRBV19
cdr3_aa: CASSRDRASGQETQYF

j_call: TRBJ2-2
v_call: TRBV5-6
cdr3_aa: CASFSGMGTGELFF

j_call: TRBJ1-2
v_call: TRBV18
cdr3_aa: CASSVPGGDGYTF

j_call: TRBJ2-2
v_call: TRBV18
cdr3_aa: CASSPSGLAGDTGELFF

j_call: TRBJ2-7
v_call: TRBV27
cdr3_aa: CASRRGGQYEQYF

j_call: TRBJ2-7
v_call: TRBV6-5
cdr3_aa: CASRRTSSTYEQYF

j_call: TRBJ2-7
v_call: TRBV5-4
cdr3_aa: CASSLGGTTYEQYF

j_call: TRBJ2-7
v_call: TRBV11-3
cdr3_aa: CASSPPGSYEQYF

j_call: TRBJ2-5
v_call: TRBV5-4
cdr3_aa: CASSPALGSGETQYF

j_call: TRBJ2-3
v_call: TRBV6-1
cdr3_aa: CASASGISTDTQYF

j_call: TRBJ2-7
v_call: TRBV7-9
cdr3_aa: CASSLGFGAGDYEQYF

j_call: TRBJ2-5
v_call: TRBV29-1
cdr3_aa: CSANLNRGEEETQYF